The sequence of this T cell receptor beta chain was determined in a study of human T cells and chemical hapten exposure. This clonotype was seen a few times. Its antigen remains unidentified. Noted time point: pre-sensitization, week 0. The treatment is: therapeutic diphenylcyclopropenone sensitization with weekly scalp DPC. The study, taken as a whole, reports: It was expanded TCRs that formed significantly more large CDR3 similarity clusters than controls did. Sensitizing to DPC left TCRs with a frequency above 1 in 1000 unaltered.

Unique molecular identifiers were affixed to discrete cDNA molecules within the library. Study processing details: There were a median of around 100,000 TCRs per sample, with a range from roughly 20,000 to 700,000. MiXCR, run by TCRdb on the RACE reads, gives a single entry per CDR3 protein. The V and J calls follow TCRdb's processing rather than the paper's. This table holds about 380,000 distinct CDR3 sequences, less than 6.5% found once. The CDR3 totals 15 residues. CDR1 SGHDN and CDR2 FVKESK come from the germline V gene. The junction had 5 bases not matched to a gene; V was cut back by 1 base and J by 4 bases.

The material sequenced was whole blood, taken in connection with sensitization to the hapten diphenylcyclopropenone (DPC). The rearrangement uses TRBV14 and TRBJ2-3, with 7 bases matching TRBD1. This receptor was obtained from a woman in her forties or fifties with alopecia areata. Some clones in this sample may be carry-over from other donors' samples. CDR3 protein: CASSQGQGNADTQYF. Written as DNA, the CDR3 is TGTGCCAGCAGCCAAGGACAGGGCAACGCAGATACGCAGTATTTT.